This T cell receptor (beta chain) was obtained from a study of beta chain features in type 1 diabetes. Trimming stripped 0 bases from V and 3 bases from J, with 11 bases between. There are 15 residues in the CDR3. CDR1 LGHNA and CDR2 YNFKEQ come from the germline V gene. The authors reverse transcribed all of the isolated RNA, so sequencing captured expressed TCRB transcripts. It was found that naive, central memory and regulatory T cell samples averaged about 4 million reads. Assay: immunoSEQ multiplex PCR; the TCRdb copy retains only in-frame clones and omits some. The top ten clones hold approximately 0.7% of a sample with some 140,000 clones, roughly 10% of them seen once. This clone was detected ten times or more. Antigen unknown. Study-level points and caveats: The study found moderately but significantly shorter TCRB CDR3s in all four CD4+ subsets of Type 1 diabetes patients.

Sequencing was done on a sample of central memory CD4+ T cells from blood. The sequence derives from a man aged 25 to 40 with type 1 diabetes. The chain uses TRBV4-2 and TRBJ1-2; D possibly corresponds to TRBD1 (5 bases). The CDR3 coding sequence is TGTGCCAGCAGCCAAGATAAGGGGTTGGACTATGGCTACACCTTC. Translating gives CASSQDKGLDYGYTF.